One and the same sample provided the 5 T cell receptor beta chains below, sequenced in a study of blood T cell repertoires in COVID-19. Profiling relied on immunoSEQ multiplex PCR, and the TCRdb table lists in-frame clones only, not all of them. The data hold roughly 36,000 clones, with about 87% observed a single time. Sample: peripheral blood. The receptors here all came from a man older than 75 with active COVID-19.

This clone occurred once. This chain connects TRBV13 to TRBJ1-6; 8 bases line up with TRBD1. The CDR3 runs 16 residues. Germline-derived CDR1 and CDR2 are PRHDT and FYEKMQ (reference sequence). The V and J ends lost 0 bases and 10 bases, in that order; junction bases with no gene match: 8. CDR3 DNA sequence: TGTGCCAGCAGCTTAGGCCAGACAGGGGTGGGGTCACCCCTCCACTTT. This translates into CASSLGQTGVGSPLHF.

The gene calls are TRBV5-8 and TRBJ2-5; D remains ambiguous. V dropped 1 base and J dropped 5 bases, with 6 bases sitting between them. The CDR3 length is 12 residues. Germline CDR1 SGHTS, CDR2 YDEGEE. In nucleotides, the CDR3 is TGTGCCAGCAGCTTGACTCGGGAGACCCAGTACTTC. Protein product: CASSLTRETQYF.

The chain joins TRBV10-3 to TRBJ1-6; 9 bases line up with TRBD1. V gave up 5 bases and J gave up 8 bases; unmatched junction bases: 7. Germline lookup yields CDR1 ENHRY and CDR2 SYGVKD. This CDR3 is built from 15 residues. The CDR3 protein is CAISPGTGTDSPLHF. Written as DNA, the CDR3 is TGTGCCATCAGTCCGGGGACAGGGACGGATTCACCCCTCCACTTT.

This clone has only a few counts. The gene calls are TRBV27 and TRBJ2-1, with 15 bases matching TRBD2. Germline lookup yields CDR1 MNHEY and CDR2 SMNVEV (reference sequence). The CDR3 has 15 residues. Losses at the gene ends were 4 bases for V and 9 bases for J; bases not matched to a gene: 4. CDR3 DNA sequence: TGTGCCAGCAGTTCAAGGACTAGCGGGAGGGGTGAGCAGTTCTTC. As protein: CASSSRTSGRGEQFF.

The chain has TRBV5-5 and TRBJ1-6; D perhaps matches TRBD1 (6 bases). Per the germline V gene, CDR1 is SGHKS and CDR2 is YYEKEE (reference sequence). The CDR3 has 12 residues. Trimming cost V 4 bases and J 11 bases, with 10 bases left between them. The CDR3 nucleotides read TGTGCCAGCAGCCAAGAGGGGGCACCCCTCCACTTT. Translated: CASSQEGAPLHF.